The clone carrying this TCR beta chain was seen many times. What it binds is unknown. This sample is drawn from a study of response to subunit inactivated influenza vaccine. One entry per CDR3 protein results from TCRdb running MiXCR on the RT-PCR reads. The data contain under 850,000 distinct CDR3 sequences, approximately 17% of them singletons. Germline-derived CDR1 and CDR2 are DFQATT and SNEGSKA (reference sequence). This CDR3 spans 15 amino acids. J lost 5 bases, V lost 2 bases, and 6 bases had no gene match. The study, taken as a whole, reports: Seasonal influenza vaccination, on each occasion, was suggested by the authors to recruit few new T cells.

The chain combines TRBV20-1 with TRBJ2-5; 12 bases match TRBD1. The specimen was PBMCs from blood, collected roughly 5 days after vaccination. This TCR derives from a man aged 45 to 65 who received an inactivated influenza vaccine. As DNA, the CDR3 is TGCAGTGCTAGACCGGGACAGGGGGCGCGGGAGACCCAGTACTTC. Residues: CSARPGQGARETQYF.